This passage covers 31 T cell receptor beta chains from one sample sequenced in a study of control samples from healthy donors and cancer patients. Repertoires were generated with immunoSEQ multiplex PCR, while TCRdb's copy carries only in-frame clones and drops some. The sample lists approximately 220,000 clones, around 94% occurring once. The specimen sequenced was blood. Source of these receptors: a man aged 50 to 60 in good health.

This clone was recorded once. The chain carries TRBV2 and TRBJ2-1, with D hard to call. Germline V gene sequence: CDR1 SNHLY, CDR2 FYNNEI. V was pared by 8 bases and J by 0 bases, with 8 bases between. The CDR3 length is 13 residues. The CDR3 nucleotides read TGTGCCAGCGAGCTACTCTCCTACAATGAGCAGTTCTTC. Protein product: CASELLSYNEQFF. Drawing the rest from reference TRBV2 and TRBJ2-1, the complete variable domain is EPEVTQTPSHQVTQMGQEVILRCVPISNHLYFYWYRQILGQKVEFLVSFYNNEISEKSEIFDDQFSVERPDGSNFTLKIRSTKLEDSAMYFCASELLSYNEQFFGPGTRLTVL.

The V call is TRBV5-6, the J call TRBJ2-1; tentative D call: TRBD1 (5 bases). The CDR3 contains 14 residues. V gave up 0 bases and J gave up 8 bases, with 12 bases separating them. Looked up from germline, CDR1 is SGHDT and CDR2 is YYEEEE. The CDR3 reads CASSLGTGEDEQFF. DNA of the CDR3: TGTGCCAGCAGCTTGGGAACAGGCGAGGATGAGCAGTTCTTC.

The rearrangement links TRBV12-3 or TRBV12-4 to TRBJ1-5; D may be TRBD1 (6 bases). Trimming took off 6 bases at V and 4 bases at J, with 10 bases between the two ends. This CDR3 contains 13 residues. CDR3 protein: CASSKGGNQPQHF. CDR3 nucleotide sequence: TGTGCCAGCAGCAAAGGGGGTAATCAGCCCCAGCATTTT.

This chain links TRBV19 with TRBJ1-1, with D maybe TRBD1 (5 bases). The CDR3 covers 14 residues. CDR1 and CDR2 from the germline V gene are LNHDA and SQIVND (reference sequence). The V gene lost 2 bases and the J gene lost 1 base, with 8 bases spanning the gap. CDR3 in DNA: TGTGCCAGTAGTATACGGGGCGGGAACACTGAAGCTTTCTTT. Encoded protein: CASSIRGGNTEAFF.

The J gene is TRBJ1-1, the V gene TRBV18, with D perhaps matching TRBD1 (5 bases). The CDR3 totals 16 residues. Trimming stripped 6 bases from V and 6 bases from J, with 23 bases between. CDR1 is KGHSH and CDR2 is LQKENI in the germline V gene. The CDR3 nucleotides read TGTGCCAGCTCCCAAACCACGCAGGGAGCAGGGCCTGAAGCTTTCTTT. Its protein is CASSQTTQGAGPEAFF.

This rearrangement joins TRBV5-8 to TRBJ2-4, with a tentative D call TRBD2 (6 bases). CDR3 size: 15 residues. The V gene's germline CDR1 is SGHTS and CDR2 YDEGEE. The V and J ends lost 1 base and 0 bases respectively, with 8 bases between them. The CDR3 sequence is CASSLSSGAKNIQYF. The DNA for the CDR3 is TGTGCCAGCAGCTTGAGTAGCGGAGCCAAAAACATTCAGTACTTC.

The chain's CDR3 is CASSPLEDYGYTF. The CDR3 coding sequence is TGTGCCAGCTCACCACTAGAAGACTATGGCTACACCTTC. The chain carries TRBV18 and TRBJ1-2; no firm D call. In germline, CDR1 is KGHSH, CDR2 LQKENI. CDR3 size: 13 residues. Between the trimmed V and J ends, which lost 1 base and 3 bases, there was a span of 6 bases.

The CDR3 sequence: CASSHEWGQGDTF. In DNA, the CDR3 is TGTGCCAGCAGCCACGAGTGGGGACAGGGGGACACCTTC. The chain has TRBV3-1 (or the pseudogene TRBV3-2) and TRBJ1-2; 11 positions match TRBD1. Unmatched junction bases numbered 6, after V lost 3 bases and J lost 12 bases. The CDR3 runs to 13 residues. Germline assignment: CDR1 LGHDT and CDR2 YNNKEL (reference sequence).

V gene TRBV11-2 combines with J gene TRBJ1-1, with TRBD1 matching over 7 bases. The V gene end was trimmed by 5 bases and the J gene end by 5 bases; junction bases not matched to a gene: 8. Looked up from germline, CDR1 is SGHAT and CDR2 is FQNNGV. The CDR3 consists of 14 residues. The CDR3 nucleotides read TGTGCCAGCAGCGCCGGAACAGGGGAGACTGAAGCTTTCTTT. It is translated as CASSAGTGETEAFF.

This clone was seen a single time. The rearrangement joins TRBV28 to TRBJ2-5; D remains ambiguous. V lost 4 bases to trimming and J lost 5 bases, with 14 bases between them. CDR1 and CDR2 (germline): MDHEN, SYDVKM. CDR3 length equals 14 residues. CDR3 DNA: TGTGCCAGCAGTTCCGGCAGGAATGGGGAGACCCAGTACTTC. This encodes CASSSGRNGETQYF.

The chain is built from TRBV5-6 and TRBJ2-1, with unresolved D. The V end lost 4 bases, the J end lost 10 bases, and 18 bases lay between the germline ends. Per the germline V gene, CDR1 is SGHDT and CDR2 is YYEEEE. This CDR3 has 14 residues. CDR3 in DNA: TGTGCCAGCAGCACCATCGCTGGGCGGCCCGAGCAGTTCTTC. Residues: CASSTIAGRPEQFF.

This chain uses TRBV11-2 with TRBJ2-7; 8 bases map to TRBD1. CDR3 length equals 14 residues. The trim removed 5 bases at V and 4 bases at J, leaving 7 bases unmatched. Germline CDR1 SGHAT, CDR2 FQNNGV. The CDR3 region is CASSNPGQVYEQYF. CDR3 in DNA: TGTGCCAGCAGCAACCCGGGACAGGTTTACGAGCAGTACTTC.

The gene calls are TRBV28 and TRBJ1-4; D is undetermined. The germline V gene has CDR1 MDHEN and CDR2 SYDVKM. V lost 3 bases and J lost 5, with 10 bases in between. There are 14 residues in the CDR3. CDR3 DNA: TGTGCCAGCAGTTTGGTCCAGGACAATGAAAAACTGTTTTTT. This codes for CASSLVQDNEKLFF.

The V call is TRBV5-1, the J call TRBJ2-3, with D perhaps matching TRBD1 (5 bases). Deletions cut 0 bases from V and 2 bases from J, with 10 bases between. Germline V gives CDR1 SGHRS, CDR2 YFSETQ. The CDR3 is made up of 15 amino acids. CDR3: CASSLEGQNTDTQYF. The DNA for the CDR3 is TGCGCCAGCAGCTTGGAGGGGCAGAACACAGATACGCAGTATTTT.

CDR3 sequence reads: CSARAGETQYF. DNA of the CDR3: TGCAGTGCTAGAGCGGGGGAGACCCAGTACTTC. J is TRBJ2-5 and V is TRBV20-1; possible D gene TRBD2, 5 bases. This CDR3 contains 11 residues. Germline CDR1 and CDR2: DFQATT and SNEGSKA (reference sequence). V was shortened by 1 base and J by 5 bases, with 5 bases between the two germline ends.

This clone was counted a single time. The rearrangement uses TRBV5-4 and TRBJ2-7, with D maybe TRBD1 (6 bases). The CDR3 covers 15 residues. The V gene lost 2 bases and the J gene lost 6 bases, with 18 bases spanning the gap. Germline lookup yields CDR1 SGHNT and CDR2 YYREEE (reference sequence). This CDR3 reads CASSFLGTTFSEQYF. CDR3 DNA sequence: TGTGCCAGCAGCTTTCTAGGGACAACCTTCTCCGAGCAGTACTTC.

The rearrangement uses TRBV5-1 and TRBJ2-5, with D unclear. The V gene's germline CDR1 is SGHRS and CDR2 YFSETQ. The V end lost 3 bases, the J end lost 2 bases, and 14 bases lay between the germline ends. This CDR3 is 15 amino acids long. The CDR3 DNA reads as TGCGCCAGCAGCTCTCCGGCGGCAGAACAAGAGACCCAGTACTTC. This translates into CASSSPAAEQETQYF.

The chain combines TRBV9 with TRBJ2-1; D is perhaps TRBD1 or TRBD2 (6 bases each). The CDR3 is 14 residues long. With 5 bases removed from V and 4 bases from J, the gap between germline ends came to 13 bases. CDR1 is SGDLS and CDR2 is YYNGEE in the germline V gene. The CDR3 loop reads CASSRGLLYNEQFF. In DNA form, the CDR3 reads TGTGCCAGCAGTCGGGGGCTACTTTACAATGAGCAGTTCTTC.

This sequence joins TRBV7-9 and TRBJ2-3; perhaps TRBD2 as D (6 bases). The V and J ends lost 5 bases and 1 base respectively, with 19 bases between them. Germline values: CDR1 SEHNR, CDR2 FQNEAQ (reference sequence). The CDR3 is made up of 17 amino acids. Written as DNA, the CDR3 is TGTGCCAGCAGCCCCGTGTGGGGGGAAGAAGGCACAGATACGCAGTATTTT. As protein: CASSPVWGEEGTDTQYF. Complete variable domain (other parts from reference TRBV7-9 and TRBJ2-3): DTGVSQNPRHKITKRGQNVTFRCDPISEHNRLYWYRQTLGQGPEFLTYFQNEAQLEKSRLLSDRFSAERPKGSFSTLEIQRTEQGDSAMYLCASSPVWGEEGTDTQYFGPGTRLTVL.

The rearrangement joins TRBV27 to TRBJ1-4, with 7 nucleotides matching TRBD1. Per germline, CDR1 MNHEY and CDR2 SMNVEV (reference sequence). J gave up 8 bases and V 6 bases, and 6 bases lay outside the gene matches. The CDR3 extends over 13 amino acids. CDR3 amino acids: CASRVTGREKLFF. The DNA for the CDR3 is TGTGCCAGCAGGGTGACAGGGCGAGAAAAACTGTTTTTT.

The V and J genes are TRBV7-8 and TRBJ2-3, with TRBD2 matching 11 bases. The germline V gene encodes CDR1 SGHVS and CDR2 FQNEAQ. Germline trimming cut 1 base from V and 8 bases from J; bases unmatched to any gene: 8. The CDR3 loop spans 16 amino acids. CDR3 coding DNA: TGTGCCAGCAGCTTAGTACTAGCGGGGGATGGGGGTACGCAGTATTTT. Its translation is CASSLVLAGDGGTQYF.

The V gene is TRBV7-2, the J gene TRBJ1-2, with 8 bases that match TRBD1. Germline V gene sequence: CDR1 SGHTA, CDR2 FQGNSA. The CDR3 contains 13 residues. Trimming cost V 3 bases and J 8 bases; bases outside gene matches: 5. The CDR3 protein is CASSFQGARGYTF. CDR3 DNA sequence: TGTGCCAGCAGCTTTCAGGGGGCGCGAGGCTACACCTTC.

This rearrangement joins TRBV6-5 to TRBJ1-1; TRBD1 is a possible D gene (6 bases). This CDR3 comprises 13 residues. CDR1 is MNHEY, CDR2 SVGAGI, per germline. V lost 4 bases and J lost 5, with 11 bases in between. The CDR3 DNA follows: TGTGCCAGCAGTTTCGAGGGGGGAACTGAAGCTTTCTTT. Translating gives CASSFEGGTEAFF.

This chain links TRBV6-2 or TRBV6-3 with TRBJ2-7; TRBD1 matches at 10 bases. CDR3 length: 18 residues. The V gene end was trimmed by 2 bases and the J gene end by 3 bases; junction bases not matched to a gene: 13. Germline V gene data show CDR1 as MNHEY and CDR2 as SVGEGT. The CDR3 is CASSYRDRGRLFSYEQYV. The CDR3 region has the DNA TGTGCCAGCAGTTACCGCGACAGGGGGCGATTATTCAGCTACGAGCAGTACGTC.

The V and J genes are TRBV7-9 and TRBJ2-7; 12 bases agree with TRBD1. Germline V gives CDR1 SEHNR, CDR2 FQNEAQ (reference sequence). This CDR3 is 14 amino acids long. Trimming removed 7 bases from V and 13 bases from J; junction bases left unmatched: 14. CDR3 DNA: TGTGCCAGCACAAACCAAAGGGGACAGGGGGCTTTTTACGTC. Translating it yields CASTNQRGQGAFYV.

The V gene is TRBV10-3, the J gene TRBJ1-6; D perhaps matches TRBD1 (5 bases). CDR3 length: 12 amino acids. Germline V gene data show CDR1 as ENHRY and CDR2 as SYGVKD. The V end lost 10 bases, the J end lost 5 bases, and 9 bases lay between the germline ends. The CDR3 is CATGRDNSPLHF. The CDR3 DNA is TGTGCCACGGGACGGGATAATTCACCCCTCCACTTT.

The rearrangement links TRBV3-1 (or the pseudogene TRBV3-2) to TRBJ2-1; D is possibly TRBD2 (5 bases). Germline V lookup: CDR1 LGHDT, CDR2 YNNKEL (reference sequence). The CDR3 length is 16 residues. Between the trimmed V and J ends, which lost 1 base and 4 bases, there was a span of 14 bases. In nucleotides, the CDR3 is TGTGCCAGCAGCCAAGTGGGAGCGGATGCATACAATGAGCAGTTCTTC. Its protein is CASSQVGADAYNEQFF.

This clone was observed a single time. Written as DNA, the CDR3 is TGTGCCTGGAGCCGGGGGTCCTCCTATAATTCACCCCTCCACTTT. Protein: CAWSRGSSYNSPLHF. This chain joins TRBV30 and TRBJ1-6; TRBD1 might be the D (5 bases). V was trimmed by 3 bases and J by 0 bases, leaving 9 bases between them. From germline, CDR1 is GTSNPN and CDR2 SVGIG (reference sequence). The CDR3 length is 15 residues.

The rearrangement links TRBV7-8 to TRBJ1-5; 9 positions match TRBD1. Germline values: CDR1 SGHVS, CDR2 FQNEAQ. Unmatched junction bases numbered 5, after V lost 10 bases and J lost 4 bases. The CDR3 runs to 13 residues. The CDR3 spells CATAGTGNQPQHF. CDR3 DNA sequence: TGTGCCACCGCCGGGACAGGGAATCAGCCCCAGCATTTT.

CDR3 residues: CASSPLSDPGDGYTF. The CDR3 coding sequence is TGTGCCAGCTCACCATTATCCGACCCCGGGGACGGCTACACCTTC. This chain joins TRBV18 and TRBJ1-2; D perhaps matches TRBD1 (5 bases). V lost 2 bases and J 8 bases, leaving 18 bases between the germline ends. The CDR3 has 15 amino acids. From germline, CDR1 is KGHSH and CDR2 LQKENI.

The genes are TRBV12-3 or TRBV12-4 and TRBJ1-1; 8 nucleotides align to TRBD1. CDR3 size: 13 residues. V lost 5 bases to trimming and J lost 8 bases; unmatched junction nucleotides: 7. The CDR3 DNA sequence: TGTGCCAGCAGTCCACCGGACAGGGAGGAAGCTTTCTTT. Amino acids: CASSPPDREEAFF.